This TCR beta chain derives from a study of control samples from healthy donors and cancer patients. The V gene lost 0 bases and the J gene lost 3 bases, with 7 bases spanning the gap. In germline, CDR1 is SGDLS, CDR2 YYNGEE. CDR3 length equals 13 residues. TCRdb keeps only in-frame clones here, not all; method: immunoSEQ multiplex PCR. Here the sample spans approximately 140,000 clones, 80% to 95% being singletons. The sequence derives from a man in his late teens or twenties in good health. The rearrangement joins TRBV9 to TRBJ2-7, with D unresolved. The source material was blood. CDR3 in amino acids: CASSVVPDYEQYF. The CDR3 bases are TGTGCCAGCAGCGTAGTGCCAGACTACGAGCAGTACTTC.